These T cell receptor beta chains were read from a single sample in a study of blood T cell repertoires in COVID-19. Sequencing was performed with immunoSEQ multiplex PCR; in TCRdb, only in-frame clones are kept and a portion is missing. The table includes about 98,000 clones, around 81% detected once. The sample comprised peripheral blood. Receptors originate from a man between 60 and 75 years old with acute or convalescent COVID-19. Both conserved end residues are part of each CDR3. D genes are given only for firm matches. Only part of the rows carry a size: once, few, many, or a class if the clone is expanded.

j_gene: TRBJ2-3
abundance: .
v_gene: TRBV18
d_gene: .
CDR3aa: CASSPMGASTDTQYF
CDR3nt: TGTGCCAGCTCACCGATGGGGGCAAGCACAGATACGCAGTATTTT

j_gene: TRBJ1-4
abundance: .
v_gene: TRBV19
d_gene: TRBD1
CDR3aa: CASSDRGREKLFF
CDR3nt: TGTGCCAGTAGTGACAGGGGGCGTGAAAAACTGTTTTTT

j_gene: TRBJ2-7
abundance: .
v_gene: TRBV6-5
d_gene: TRBD1
CDR3aa: CASSYLAGTVSYEQYF
CDR3nt: TGTGCCAGCAGTTACTTAGCCGGGACAGTCTCCTACGAGCAGTACTTC

j_gene: TRBJ1-1
abundance: .
v_gene: TRBV7-2
d_gene: .
CDR3aa: CASSSRGSHTEAFF
CDR3nt: TGTGCCAGCAGCTCCCGGGGGAGCCACACTGAAGCTTTCTTT

j_gene: TRBJ1-1
abundance: once
v_gene: TRBV29-1
d_gene: .
CDR3aa: CSVESGNTEAFF
CDR3nt: TGCAGCGTTGAATCGGGGAATACTGAAGCTTTCTTT

j_gene: TRBJ2-1
abundance: .
v_gene: TRBV6-1
d_gene: .
CDR3aa: CASSDRRLESYNEQFF
CDR3nt: TGTGCCAGCAGTGACCGACGTCTAGAGTCCTACAATGAGCAGTTCTTC

j_gene: TRBJ2-1
abundance: .
v_gene: TRBV3-1/TRBV3-2
d_gene: TRBD2
CDR3aa: CASSQFPRDIWTSGHEQFF
CDR3nt: TGTGCCAGCAGCCAATTCCCCCGGGACATATGGACTAGCGGGCATGAGCAGTTCTTC

j_gene: TRBJ1-5
abundance: .
v_gene: TRBV30
d_gene: .
CDR3aa: CAWAKVPGQPQHF
CDR3nt: TGTGCCTGGGCAAAAGTCCCCGGTCAGCCCCAGCATTTT

j_gene: TRBJ2-3
abundance: once
v_gene: TRBV20-1
d_gene: .
CDR3aa: CSASRAEGQYF
CDR3nt: TGCAGTGCTAGCAGGGCGGAGGGGCAGTATTTT

j_gene: TRBJ1-1
abundance: .
v_gene: TRBV4-1
d_gene: .
CDR3aa: CASSRRQLNTEAFF
CDR3nt: TGCGCCAGCAGCCGGAGACAGCTTAACACTGAAGCTTTCTTT

j_gene: TRBJ1-5
abundance: .
v_gene: TRBV29-1
d_gene: TRBD1
CDR3aa: CSVRDRRDQPQHF
CDR3nt: TGCAGCGTCCGGGACAGACGTGATCAGCCCCAGCATTTT

j_gene: TRBJ2-6
abundance: .
v_gene: TRBV12-5
d_gene: .
CDR3aa: CASGLFPGGANVLTF
CDR3nt: TGTGCTAGTGGTTTGTTCCCGGGGGGGGCCAACGTCCTGACTTTC

j_gene: TRBJ1-6
abundance: .
v_gene: TRBV6-4
d_gene: .
CDR3aa: CASSRDTYSPLHF
CDR3nt: TGTGCCAGCAGTCGGGACACTTATTCACCCCTCCACTTT

j_gene: TRBJ2-1
abundance: few
v_gene: TRBV5-1
d_gene: .
CDR3aa: CASSSSGAYNEQFF
CDR3nt: TGCGCCAGCAGCTCTTCCGGGGCCTACAATGAGCAGTTCTTC

j_gene: TRBJ1-1
abundance: .
v_gene: TRBV2
d_gene: .
CDR3aa: CAGGARNTEAFF
CDR3nt: TGTGCTGGCGGGGCCCGGAACACTGAAGCTTTCTTT

j_gene: TRBJ1-1
abundance: .
v_gene: TRBV15
d_gene: TRBD1
CDR3aa: CATSSGGQGVREAFF
CDR3nt: TGTGCCACCAGCAGTGGAGGGCAGGGGGTTCGTGAAGCTTTCTTT

j_gene: TRBJ1-6
abundance: .
v_gene: TRBV28
d_gene: .
CDR3aa: CASRGARAGDGKNSPLHF
CDR3nt: TGTGCCAGCAGGGGGGCACGGGCTGGGGATGGGAAAAATTCACCCCTCCACTTT

j_gene: TRBJ1-1
abundance: .
v_gene: TRBV4-3
d_gene: .
CDR3aa: CASSPLSTEMNTEAFF
CDR3nt: TGCGCCAGCAGCCCCCTGAGCACGGAGATGAACACTGAAGCTTTCTTT

j_gene: TRBJ1-5
abundance: .
v_gene: TRBV19
d_gene: .
CDR3aa: CASSTPLGGYNQPQHF
CDR3nt: TGTGCCAGTAGTACCCCACTAGGAGGGTACAATCAGCCCCAGCATTTT

j_gene: TRBJ2-3
abundance: .
v_gene: TRBV7-2
d_gene: TRBD2
CDR3aa: CASSLGGRTDTQYF
CDR3nt: TGTGCCAGCAGCTTAGGCGGGAGGACAGATACGCAGTATTTT